This TCR beta chain appears in the sequencing data of a study of Ad26.COV2.S vaccination and SARS-CoV-2 variants listed by TCRdb under 2021. With respect to the entire study: Vaccine-arm donors were drawn from COV1001, a multicentre, randomized, double-blind, placebo-controlled phase I-IIa trial of Ad26.COV2.S in healthy adults. Ad26.COV2.S was administered intramuscularly at 5 x 10^10 or 1 x 10^11 viral particles, either as a single shot or as two shots given 56 days apart. The specificity and breadth of SARS-CoV-2-reactive T cell receptors after Ad26.COV2.S vaccination were assessed by TCRbeta repertoire sequencing. The TCR-sequenced set comprised around 30 samples: approximately 19 Ad26.COV2.S vaccine recipients, 5 placebo recipients and 8 SARS-CoV-2 convalescent individuals. Participants in the trial were split at random into five groups of five each, receiving low-dose or high-dose Ad26.COV2.S once or twice, or else placebo on both occasions. Blinding of investigators to trial group allocation was maintained during experiments and outcome assessment. Study-wide conclusions, independent of this receptor: Ad26.COV2.S recipients had higher spike-specific TCR breadth than placebo recipients (P = 0.0014). Vaccine and placebo recipients had comparable non-spike TCR breadth, which fits with the vaccine containing only spike. It was noted by the authors that total T cell responses may have been underestimated by the TCR breadth and depth analyses. The study was not powered to compare responses between vaccine doses or regimens. Substantial breadth of spike-specific CD8+ and CD4+ T cell responses was reported after vaccination.

Remarks on this clone: The specificity of this receptor is unknown. Per-nucleotide qualities are absent, and no much larger clonotype sits a single base away.

CDR1 and CDR2, looked up from the germline V gene (reference sequence), are LGHDT and YNNKEL. The CDR3 runs 13 residues from the cysteine to the phenylalanine. Only CDR3 DNA remains: 39 bases, in frame from the first base. V is cut by 1 base and J by 4 bases, and the space between the germline ends is 5 bases. This specimen's treatment or condition label, per the study, means: over 15 received Ad26.COV2.S at low or high dose, single or two shots; about 5 received placebo; per-sample allocation not given. For vaccine and placebo recipients, the sequenced repertoires came from samples collected on day 63 after the first injection. Between 29 July and 7 August 2020, Cohort 1b enrolled some 25 adults aged 18-55 years at one site in Boston, USA. Ad26.COV2.S was a replication-incompetent adenovirus type 26 vector that expressed a prefusion-stabilized SARS-CoV-2 spike protein derived from the original Wuhan strain.

The immunoSEQ Assay was the method used to sequence TCRbeta CDR3 regions. After extraction, genomic DNA underwent amplification by bias-controlled multiplex PCR, followed by high-throughput sequencing. On the study's bioinformatics: To quantify the absolute abundance of every unique TCRbeta CDR3 region, sequences were collapsed and filtered. T cell fraction was estimated by normalization of TCRbeta template counts to usable DNA, with usable DNA being measured through amplification of reference genes present in all nucleated cells. Repertoire TCRs were annotated as SARS-CoV-2-specific when V gene, CDR3 amino acid sequence and J gene were exactly matched to a known reactive TCR set. The reference SARS-CoV-2 TCR set was obtained from MIRA and was filtered for enrichment in COVID-19-positive ImmuneCODE repertoires, whereby public or cross-reactive TCRs were removed. Using the MIRA antigens, annotated TCRs were further analysed by specific ORF or by position within an ORF. Depth was the summed frequency of annotated unique rearrangements, while breadth was defined as annotated unique rearrangements over total unique productive rearrangements. Two-sided Wilcoxon rank-sum tests were applied when comparing TCR breadth between groups. The table was pulled from immuneACCESS by TCRdb, which kept in-frame rearrangements only. Such tables lose some clones; where checked, under half of the loss comes from unresolved V genes, and the rest has no known cause. Clonal size and the V and J genes are those of that table, whereas D and trimming came from the DNA. The sample has roughly 700,000 clones on record, about 90% of them singletons. The ten largest clones add up to about 1.5% of the sample.

The source was peripheral blood, collected in a trial of Ad26.COV2.S vaccine versus placebo. The source of this sequence is a person between 18 and 65 years old who received the Ad26.COV2.S COVID-19 vaccine or a placebo. Rearrangement joined TRBV3-1 (or the pseudogene TRBV3-2) to TRBJ2-1; there is no confident call for the D gene. The nucleotide sequence reads as follows: TGTGCCAGCAGCCAAGTGAGGTACAATGAGCAGTTCTTC. It translates as CASSQVRYNEQFF.